This TCR beta chain was recovered during a study of T cells in Graves' hyperthyroidism and ophthalmopathy. This clonotype has a handful of counts. The CDR3 is 17 amino acids. CDR1 and CDR2 (germline): LGHDT, YNNKEL (reference sequence). J gave up 7 bases and V 0 bases, and 8 bases lay outside the gene matches. RNA transcripts gave rise to amplified TCR beta CDR3 regions. Initially, a first-round RT-PCR of the TCR CDR3 employed the HTBI primer set. TCRdb passed the multiplex PCR reads through MiXCR, listing each CDR3 protein once. The sample lists a few hundred thousand distinct CDR3 sequences, 15% to 19% occurring once.

Sequenced sample: blood. This chain uses TRBV3-1 with TRBJ2-3, with TRBD2 matching over 12 bases. This clonotype was sampled from a woman aged 25 to 39 with Graves' hyperthyroidism. The CDR3 region is CASSQDRVLAGGNTQYF. In DNA, the CDR3 is TGTGCCAGCAGCCAAGATCGCGTCCTAGCGGGAGGGAATACGCAGTATTTT.